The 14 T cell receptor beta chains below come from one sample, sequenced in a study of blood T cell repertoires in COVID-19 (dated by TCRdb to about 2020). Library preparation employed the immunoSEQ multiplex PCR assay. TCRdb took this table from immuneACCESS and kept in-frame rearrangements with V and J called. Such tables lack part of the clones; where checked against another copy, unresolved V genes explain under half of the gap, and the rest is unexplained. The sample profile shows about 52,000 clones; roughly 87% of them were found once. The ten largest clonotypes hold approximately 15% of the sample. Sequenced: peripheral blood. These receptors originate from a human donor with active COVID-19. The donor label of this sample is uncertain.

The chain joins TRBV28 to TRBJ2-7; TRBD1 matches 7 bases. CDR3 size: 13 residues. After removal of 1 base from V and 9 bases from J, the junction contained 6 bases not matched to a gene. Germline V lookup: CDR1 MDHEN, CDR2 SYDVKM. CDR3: CASSLYRGGWQYF. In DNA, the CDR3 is TGTGCCAGCAGTTTATACAGGGGTGGTTGGCAGTACTTC. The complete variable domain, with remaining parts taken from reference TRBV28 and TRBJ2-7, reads DVKVTQSSRYLVKRTGEKVFLECVQDMDHENMFWYRQDPGLGLRLIYFSYDVKMKEKGDIPEGYSVSREKKERFSLILESASTNQTSMYLCASSLYRGGWQYFGPGTRLTVT.

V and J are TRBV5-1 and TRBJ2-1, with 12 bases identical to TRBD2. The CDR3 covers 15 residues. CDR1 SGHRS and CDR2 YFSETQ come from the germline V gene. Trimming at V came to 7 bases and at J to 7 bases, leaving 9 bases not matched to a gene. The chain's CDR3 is CASVLAGGPVNEQFF. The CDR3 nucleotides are TGCGCCAGCGTTCTAGCGGGGGGGCCGGTAAATGAGCAGTTCTTC.

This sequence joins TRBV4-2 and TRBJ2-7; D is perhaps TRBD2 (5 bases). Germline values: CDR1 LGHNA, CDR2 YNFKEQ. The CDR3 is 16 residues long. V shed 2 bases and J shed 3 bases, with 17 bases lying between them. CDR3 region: CASSQNSLSGYYEQYF. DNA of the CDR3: TGTGCCAGCAGCCAAAACTCTCTGTCGGGATACTACGAGCAGTACTTC.

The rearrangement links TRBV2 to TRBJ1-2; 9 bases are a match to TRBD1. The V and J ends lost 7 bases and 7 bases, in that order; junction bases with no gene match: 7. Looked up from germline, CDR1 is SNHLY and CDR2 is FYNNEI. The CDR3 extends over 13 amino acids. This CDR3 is CASTGQGIRGYTF. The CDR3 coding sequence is TGTGCCAGCACGGGACAGGGAATACGTGGCTACACCTTC.

CDR3 in amino acids: CASRQLGQGRAGELFF. CDR3 bases: TGTGCCAGCAGGCAATTAGGACAGGGCCGCGCCGGGGAGCTGTTTTTT. The chain combines TRBV7-2 with TRBJ2-2, with TRBD1 matching 8 bases. Germline V gene sequence: CDR1 SGHTA, CDR2 FQGNSA. CDR3 length equals 16 residues. V was pared by 6 bases and J by 6 bases, with 12 bases of the junction left unmatched.

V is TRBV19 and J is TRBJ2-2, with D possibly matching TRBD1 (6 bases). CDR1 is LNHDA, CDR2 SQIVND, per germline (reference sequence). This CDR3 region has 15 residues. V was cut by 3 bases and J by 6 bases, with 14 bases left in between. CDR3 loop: CASSMGARVAGELFF. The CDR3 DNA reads TGTGCCAGTAGTATGGGGGCCAGGGTGGCCGGGGAGCTGTTTTTT.

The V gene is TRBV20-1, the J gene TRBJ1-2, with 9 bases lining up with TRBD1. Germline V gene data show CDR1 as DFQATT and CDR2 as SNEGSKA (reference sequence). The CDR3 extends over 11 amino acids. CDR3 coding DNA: TGCGGGGGACAGGGAGATTATGGCTACACCTTC. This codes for CGGQGDYGYTF.

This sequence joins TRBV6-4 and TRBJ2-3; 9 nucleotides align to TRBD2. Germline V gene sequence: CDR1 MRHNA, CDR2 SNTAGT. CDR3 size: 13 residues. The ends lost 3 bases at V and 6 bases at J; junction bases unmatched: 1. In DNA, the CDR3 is TGTGCCAGCAGTGAGCTAGCGGGGGATACGCAGTATTTT. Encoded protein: CASSELAGDTQYF.

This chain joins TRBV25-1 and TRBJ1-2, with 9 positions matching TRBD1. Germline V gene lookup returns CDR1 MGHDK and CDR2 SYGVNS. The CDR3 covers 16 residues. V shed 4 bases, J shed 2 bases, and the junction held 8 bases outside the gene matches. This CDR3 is CASSGSGTGKNYGYTF. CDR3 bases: TGTGCCAGCAGTGGATCCGGGACAGGGAAAAACTATGGCTACACCTTC.

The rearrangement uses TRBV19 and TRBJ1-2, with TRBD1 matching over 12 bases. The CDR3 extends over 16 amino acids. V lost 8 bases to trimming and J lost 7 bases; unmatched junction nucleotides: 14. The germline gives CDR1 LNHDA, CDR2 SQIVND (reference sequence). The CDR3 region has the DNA TGTGCCAGTGCAAACCTTCCGGGACAGGGGGCAGGTGGCTACACCTTC. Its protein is CASANLPGQGAGGYTF.

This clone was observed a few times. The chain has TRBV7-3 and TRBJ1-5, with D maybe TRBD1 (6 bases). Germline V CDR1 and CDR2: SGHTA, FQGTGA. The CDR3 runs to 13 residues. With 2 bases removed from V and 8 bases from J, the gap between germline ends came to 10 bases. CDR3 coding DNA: TGTGCCAGCAGCTTAGGGGGCCAGAAGCCCCAGCATTTT. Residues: CASSLGGQKPQHF.

This CDR3 is CASMGRTVQNEKLFF. The DNA for the CDR3 is TGTGCCAGCATGGGGAGGACGGTTCAAAATGAAAAACTGTTTTTT. This rearrangement joins TRBV4-2 to TRBJ1-4; D call uncertain. Germline loops: CDR1 LGHNA, CDR2 YNFKEQ. The CDR3 contains 15 residues. Trimming pared 7 bases from V and 5 bases from J, leaving 17 bases between.

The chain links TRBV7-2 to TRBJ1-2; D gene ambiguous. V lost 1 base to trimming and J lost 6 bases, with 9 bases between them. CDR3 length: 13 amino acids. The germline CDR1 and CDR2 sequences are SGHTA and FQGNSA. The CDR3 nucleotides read TGTGCCAGCAGCTTAGTTTGGGGAGATGGCTACACCTTC. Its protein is CASSLVWGDGYTF.

CDR3 amino acids: CASSYRDRGYEQYF. The CDR3 region has the DNA TGTGCCAGCAGCTACCGGGACAGGGGGTACGAGCAGTACTTC. This chain links TRBV7-2 with TRBJ2-7, with TRBD1 matching 11 bases. The CDR3 spans 14 residues. The germline gives CDR1 SGHTA, CDR2 FQGNSA. The J segment lost 4 bases and the V segment lost 4 bases, leaving 3 bases of the junction unmatched.